This is a list of T cell receptor beta chains from one sample in a study of blood T cell repertoires in COVID-19. Generated by immunoSEQ multiplex PCR, the TCRdb table keeps only in-frame clones and is missing some. The sample carries about 310,000 clones, about nine tenths recorded once. The specimen sequenced was PBMCs or T cells enriched from blood (not recorded which). The receptors here all came from a woman aged 25 to 39 who had recovered from COVID-19. The CDR3 runs from the conserved cysteine through the conserved F or W.

CDR3: CASRTAGGTEAFF
J: TRBJ1-1
V: TRBV27

CDR3: CASSYSRPHTAQHF
J: TRBJ1-5
V: TRBV6-5

CDR3: CACQTSGRTNEQFF
J: TRBJ2-1
V: TRBV30

CDR3: CASSLYRDRDYGYTF
J: TRBJ1-2
V: TRBV11-2

CDR3: CASDTGLGSYEQYF
J: TRBJ2-7
V: TRBV2

CDR3: CASSIFGLSGAGNTEAFF
J: TRBJ1-1
V: TRBV19

CDR3: CASERDREKGTYTGELFF
J: TRBJ2-2
V: TRBV5-1

CDR3: CASSQEQGVLGYTF
J: TRBJ1-2
V: TRBV3-1/TRBV3-2

CDR3: CASSQEGTTDEQFF
J: TRBJ2-1
V: TRBV4-1

CDR3: CASRTYRTDLEAFF
J: TRBJ1-1
V: TRBV27

CDR3: CASNPWSGSNYEQYF
J: TRBJ2-7
V: TRBV5-5

CDR3: CASSVRNTEAFF
J: TRBJ1-1
V: TRBV19

CDR3: CASSFGAEQYF
J: TRBJ2-7
V: TRBV5-1

CDR3: CASSPFRVMNTEAFF
J: TRBJ1-1
V: TRBV18

CDR3: CASSPSGTNYNEQFF
J: TRBJ2-1
V: TRBV6-5

CDR3: CASSSYRGRENYEQYF
J: TRBJ2-7
V: TRBV11-2

CDR3: CASSIGQGSSYEQYF
J: TRBJ2-7
V: TRBV19

CDR3: CASSLSPTGLNTEAFF
J: TRBJ1-1
V: TRBV27

CDR3: CASSPRDRVDQMSGYTF
J: TRBJ1-2
V: TRBV6-6

CDR3: CASRPQGADYGYTF
J: TRBJ1-2
V: TRBV3-1/TRBV3-2

CDR3: CASSQATTSGRTDTQYF
J: TRBJ2-3
V: TRBV4-3

CDR3: CASSPRGVSGYTF
J: TRBJ1-2
V: TRBV9

CDR3: CASSGGPDNYGYTF
J: TRBJ1-2
V: TRBV10-1

CDR3: CASSPLGSGYTF
J: TRBJ1-2
V: TRBV5-4

CDR3: CASSLPTTRLQPRGYTF
J: TRBJ1-2
V: TRBV5-1

CDR3: CASSKDLPRANNTEAFF
J: TRBJ1-1
V: TRBV21-1

CDR3: CASRETGRGSPLHF
J: TRBJ1-6
V: TRBV6-5

CDR3: CATSRATRGVGAFF
J: TRBJ1-1
V: TRBV15

CDR3: CASSLDGFGTKNYEQYF
J: TRBJ2-7
V: TRBV28

CDR3: CASSFNPSTMNTEAFF
J: TRBJ1-1
V: TRBV28

CDR3: CASSYSFSVEQFF
J: TRBJ2-1
V: TRBV6-5

CDR3: CASSQEGQRNQPQHF
J: TRBJ1-5
V: TRBV3-1/TRBV3-2

CDR3: CASSQEDRSYNEQFF
J: TRBJ2-1
V: TRBV4-1

CDR3: CASSTTGQGYSGDTQYF
J: TRBJ2-3
V: TRBV5-4

CDR3: CASSYGVSGTYEQYF
J: TRBJ2-7
V: TRBV6-5

CDR3: CASSQETENYGYTF
J: TRBJ1-2
V: TRBV4-2

CDR3: CARPRDRRSYEQYF
J: TRBJ2-7
V: TRBV5-3

CDR3: CASSQESGGATSVKINEQFF
J: TRBJ2-1
V: TRBV4-1

CDR3: CASSIGYRGNTEAFF
J: TRBJ1-1
V: TRBV19

CDR3: CASSRDPVGGADEQFF
J: TRBJ2-1
V: TRBV4-3

CDR3: CASSPRPLAGGPDTQYF
J: TRBJ2-3
V: TRBV2

CDR3: CASSQDPENIQYF
J: TRBJ2-4
V: TRBV4-2

CDR3: CASSYGEENTEAFF
J: TRBJ1-1
V: TRBV6-2/TRBV6-3

CDR3: CASTPGQLRDSPLHF
J: TRBJ1-6
V: TRBV18

CDR3: CASSQDSLANYGYTF
J: TRBJ1-2
V: TRBV4-1

CDR3: CAWSVGTGGYTIYF
J: TRBJ1-3
V: TRBV30

CDR3: CASSLLPGGPHEQYF
J: TRBJ2-7
V: TRBV5-1

CDR3: CASRRLAGEGIQYF
J: TRBJ2-4
V: TRBV9

CDR3: CASSQVVGTGINSPLHF
J: TRBJ1-6
V: TRBV4-1

CDR3: CASSSTGSRHEQFF
J: TRBJ2-1
V: TRBV6-5

CDR3: CSVENPSGVTDTQYF
J: TRBJ2-3
V: TRBV29-1

CDR3: CASSPRTSGGTDTQYF
J: TRBJ2-3
V: TRBV5-1

CDR3: CASSQRQGGKETQYF
J: TRBJ2-5
V: TRBV16

CDR3: CAWSVLGGNTEAFF
J: TRBJ1-1
V: TRBV30

CDR3: CASSLDWGANTEAFF
J: TRBJ1-1
V: TRBV7-9

CDR3: CASSQLSDSSYNEQFF
J: TRBJ2-1
V: TRBV4-1

CDR3: CASSLAGATGELFF
J: TRBJ2-2
V: TRBV5-6